A single sample gave rise to the 18 T cell receptor beta chains below, sequenced in a study of T cell responses to AZD1222 COVID-19 vaccine. Profiling relied on immunoSEQ multiplex PCR, and the TCRdb table lists in-frame clones only, not all of them. This sample has about 270,000 clones, with 90% to 95% found just once. Here the sequenced sample was peripheral blood, taken 28 days after the second AZD1222 dose. These receptors all come from an adult who received the AZD1222 COVID-19 vaccine.

The genes are TRBV5-6 and TRBJ2-3; possible D gene TRBD2, 5 bases. CDR3 length: 16 amino acids. The V and J ends lost 4 bases and 7 bases respectively, with 22 bases between them. Per the germline V gene, CDR1 is SGHDT and CDR2 is YYEEEE. The CDR3 DNA is TGTGCCAGCAGCCATCCGACTGGACTGTTGGGCCATACGCAGTATTTT. Its protein product is CASSHPTGLLGHTQYF.

The chain carries TRBV5-1 and TRBJ2-7; tentatively, D is TRBD1 or TRBD2 (5 bases each). The CDR3 totals 15 residues. Trimming took off 2 bases at V and 0 bases at J, with 12 bases between the two ends. The germline gives CDR1 SGHRS, CDR2 YFSETQ. The CDR3 loop reads CASSLGPGASYEQYF. The CDR3 DNA follows: TGCGCCAGCAGCTTAGGCCCCGGGGCCTCCTACGAGCAGTACTTC.

The V and J genes are TRBV5-1 and TRBJ1-1, with D unresolved. This CDR3 is built from 14 residues. Germline V lookup: CDR1 SGHRS, CDR2 YFSETQ. V was clipped by 0 bases and J by 3 bases, with 9 bases between them. CDR3 bases: TGCGCCAGCAGCTTGGCTGTGGGCGACACTGAAGCTTTCTTT. Translated, it gives CASSLAVGDTEAFF.

This clone was observed a single time. The chain recombines TRBV28 with TRBJ2-7; 9 bases fit TRBD1. This CDR3 is 13 amino acids long. Germline trimming cut 7 bases from V and 7 bases from J; bases unmatched to any gene: 8. Germline CDR1 reads MDHEN; CDR2 reads SYDVKM. In DNA, the CDR3 is TGTGCCAGCAATCAGGGGGACAGGGTTGAGCAGTACTTC. This sequence encodes CASNQGDRVEQYF.

This rearrangement joins TRBV9 to TRBJ2-2, with 16 positions matching TRBD2. This CDR3 comprises 17 residues. V lost 3 bases, J lost 6 bases, and 5 bases stayed unmatched. From germline, CDR1 is SGDLS and CDR2 YYNGEE. The CDR3 loop is CASSETGTSGRAGELFF. The CDR3 DNA reads TGTGCCAGCAGCGAAACCGGGACTAGCGGGAGGGCCGGGGAGCTGTTTTTT.

The count of this clone is one. The chain links TRBV5-4 to TRBJ2-5; 11 bases are a match to TRBD2. J was trimmed by 5 bases and V by 4 bases; bases with no gene match: 4. The CDR3 runs 14 residues. Germline V CDR1 and CDR2: SGHNT, YYREEE (reference sequence). As DNA, the CDR3 is TGTGCCAGCAGCCCTAGCGGGGGGAGGGAGACCCAGTACTTC. It translates to CASSPSGGRETQYF.

This clone has just a few counts. The rearrangement links TRBV4-1 to TRBJ1-2; D is unclear. The germline CDR1 and CDR2 sequences are MGHRA and YSYEKL. V lost 3 bases to trimming and J lost 6 bases, with 23 bases between them. CDR3 length: 17 amino acids. CDR3 protein: CASSQLGPRGKDHGYTF. The CDR3 coding sequence is TGCGCCAGCAGCCAGCTCGGGCCCCGTGGGAAAGATCATGGCTACACCTTC.

In this sample, this clone turned up once. The chain joins TRBV9 to TRBJ2-2, with D tentatively TRBD1 or TRBD2 (6 bases each). The V end lost 5 bases, the J end lost 4 bases, and 12 bases lay between the germline ends. The CDR3 covers 14 residues. Germline values: CDR1 SGDLS, CDR2 YYNGEE. CDR3 nucleotides: TGTGCCAGCAGTTGGGGGGCGGGCACCGGGGAGCTGTTTTTT. Its protein is CASSWGAGTGELFF.

A remark on this clone: One end of the junction does not line up with germline, which may come from a read error. The chain is built from TRBV3-1 (or the pseudogene TRBV3-2) and TRBJ1-1; D gene unclear. Germline CDR1 is LGHDT and CDR2 is YNNKEL (reference sequence). The CDR3 is 14 amino acids. The CDR3: CASSQEGKITEAFF. The DNA for the CDR3 is TGTGCCAGCAGTCAAGAGGGTAAAATCACTGAAGCTTTCTTT.

The DNA for the CDR3 is TGTGCCAGCTCATCCACGACTAGCGGGAGAGATACGCAGTATTTT. This encodes CASSSTTSGRDTQYF. The chain uses TRBV18 and TRBJ2-3; 12 bases align to TRBD2. With V trimmed by 5 bases and J by 5 bases, 5 bases remained unmatched. CDR1 and CDR2 (germline): KGHSH, LQKENI. The CDR3 length is 15 residues. Complete variable domain (other parts from reference TRBV18 and TRBJ2-3): NAGVMQNPRHLVRRRGQEARLRCSPMKGHSHVYWYRQLPEEGLKFMVYLQKENIIDESGMPKERFSAEFPKEGPSILRIQQVVRGDSAAYFCASSSTTSGRDTQYFGPGTRLTVL.

The chain uses TRBV30 and TRBJ1-1, with D possibly TRBD1 on 6 matching bases. The V end was cut by 6 bases, the J end by 5 bases, with 13 bases between. Germline loops: CDR1 GTSNPN, CDR2 SVGIG (reference sequence). There are 12 residues in the CDR3. This chain's CDR3 is CACSRGVTEAFF. In nucleotides, the CDR3 is TGTGCCTGCTCCAGGGGAGTTACTGAAGCTTTCTTT.

The chain employs TRBV5-1 and TRBJ2-7; TRBD2 is a possible D gene (5 bases). Trimming took off 4 bases at V and 5 bases at J, with 10 bases between the two ends. The CDR3 is made up of 12 amino acids. Germline V gives CDR1 SGHRS, CDR2 YFSETQ. CDR3 nucleotides: TGCGCCAGCAGCCCTCCGGGGAACGAGCAGTACTTC. Translation: CASSPPGNEQYF.

The chain recombines TRBV25-1 with TRBJ2-1; 9 bases align to TRBD1. Trimming at V came to 5 bases and at J to 7 bases, leaving 9 bases not matched to a gene. CDR3 length equals 15 residues. CDR1 and CDR2 (germline): MGHDK, SYGVNS. CDR3 amino acids: CASSNSGTGTNEQFF. CDR3 bases: TGTGCCAGCAGTAATTCTGGGACAGGGACGAATGAGCAGTTCTTC.

The V call is TRBV9, the J call TRBJ2-5; 8 bases fit TRBD2. The V and J ends lost 0 bases and 2 bases, in that order; junction bases with no gene match: 6. The CDR3 runs 16 residues. Germline V gene lookup returns CDR1 SGDLS and CDR2 YYNGEE. The CDR3 coding sequence is TGTGCCAGCAGCGTAGAAGATAGCGGGGAACAAGAGACCCAGTACTTC. It encodes CASSVEDSGEQETQYF.

This chain joins TRBV5-6 and TRBJ2-7, with 7 bases lining up with TRBD1. This CDR3 contains 15 residues. Per germline, CDR1 SGHDT and CDR2 YYEEEE. With V trimmed by 2 bases and J by 5 bases, 10 bases remained unmatched. In DNA, the CDR3 is TGTGCCAGCAGCTTAACCCCGGGACAGTTAAACGAGCAGTACTTC. Residues: CASSLTPGQLNEQYF.

The CDR3, as DNA: TGTGCCAGCAGTTCCGGCGGGGGGACAGGCTACGAGCAGTACTTC. Encoded protein: CASSSGGGTGYEQYF. This chain connects TRBV28 to TRBJ2-7; the D call may be TRBD1 or TRBD2 (8 bases each). The V gene's germline CDR1 is MDHEN and CDR2 SYDVKM. The CDR3 covers 15 residues. Trimming stripped 4 bases from V and 3 bases from J, with 16 bases between.

The chain recombines TRBV19 with TRBJ2-7; TRBD1 agrees at 9 bases. The CDR3 covers 17 residues. The germline CDR1 and CDR2 sequences are LNHDA and SQIVND (reference sequence). Trimming at V came to 0 bases and at J to 6 bases, leaving 12 bases not matched to a gene. The CDR3 protein is CASSIDPRGQGSGEQYF. CDR3 nucleotide sequence: TGTGCCAGTAGTATAGATCCGCGAGGACAGGGGTCGGGCGAGCAGTACTTC.

The chain joins TRBV5-4 to TRBJ2-7, with TRBD1 identical over 8 bases. After removal of 4 bases from V and 2 bases from J, the junction contained 8 bases not matched to a gene. From germline, CDR1 is SGHNT and CDR2 YYREEE (reference sequence). The CDR3 is 15 residues long. DNA of the CDR3: TGTGCCAGCAGCCAGGACAGGGAGGCCACCTACGAGCAGTACTTC. It encodes CASSQDREATYEQYF.